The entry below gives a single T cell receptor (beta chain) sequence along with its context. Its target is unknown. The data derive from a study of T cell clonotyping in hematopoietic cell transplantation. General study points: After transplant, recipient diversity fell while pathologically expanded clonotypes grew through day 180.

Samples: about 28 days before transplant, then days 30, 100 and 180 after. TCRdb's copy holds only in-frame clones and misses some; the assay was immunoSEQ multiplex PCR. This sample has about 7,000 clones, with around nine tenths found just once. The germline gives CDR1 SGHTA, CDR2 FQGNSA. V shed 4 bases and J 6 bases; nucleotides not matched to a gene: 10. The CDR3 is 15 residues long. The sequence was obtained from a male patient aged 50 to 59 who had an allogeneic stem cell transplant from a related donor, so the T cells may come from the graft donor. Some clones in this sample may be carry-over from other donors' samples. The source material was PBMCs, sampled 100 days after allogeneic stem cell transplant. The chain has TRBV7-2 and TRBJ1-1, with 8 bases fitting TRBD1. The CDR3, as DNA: TGTGCCAGCAGCTGGCGGGGAACAGGGGGAGCTGAAGCTTTCTTT. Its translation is CASSWRGTGGAEAFF.